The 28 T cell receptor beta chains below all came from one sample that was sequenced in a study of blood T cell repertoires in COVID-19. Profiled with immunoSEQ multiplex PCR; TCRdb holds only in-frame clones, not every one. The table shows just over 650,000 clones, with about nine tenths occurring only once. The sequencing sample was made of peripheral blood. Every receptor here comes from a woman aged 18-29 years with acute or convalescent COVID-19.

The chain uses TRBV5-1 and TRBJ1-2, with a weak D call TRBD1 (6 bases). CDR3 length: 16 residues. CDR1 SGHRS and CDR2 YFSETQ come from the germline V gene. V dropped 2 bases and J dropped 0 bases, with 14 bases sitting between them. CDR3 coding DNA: TGCGCCAGCAGCTTAGATCGGGACACAGCTAACTATGGCTACACCTTC. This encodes CASSLDRDTANYGYTF. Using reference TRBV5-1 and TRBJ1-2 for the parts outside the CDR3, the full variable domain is KAGVTQTPRYLIKTRGQQVTLSCSPISGHRSVSWYQQTPGQGLQFLFEYFSETQRNKGNFPGRFSGRQFSNSRSEMNVSTLELGDSALYLCASSLDRDTANYGYTFGSGTRLTVV.

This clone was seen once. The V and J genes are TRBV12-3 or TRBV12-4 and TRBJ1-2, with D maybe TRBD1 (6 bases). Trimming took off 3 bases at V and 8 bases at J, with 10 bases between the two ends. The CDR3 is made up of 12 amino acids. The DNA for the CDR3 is TGTGCCAGCAGTTTTGGGGGGGCCGGCTACACCTTC. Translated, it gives CASSFGGAGYTF.

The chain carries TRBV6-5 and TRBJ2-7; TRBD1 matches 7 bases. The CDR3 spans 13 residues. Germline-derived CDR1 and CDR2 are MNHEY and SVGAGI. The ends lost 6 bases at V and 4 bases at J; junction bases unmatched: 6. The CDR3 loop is CASSPLQGYEQYF. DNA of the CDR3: TGTGCCAGCAGCCCCTTACAGGGGTACGAGCAGTACTTC.

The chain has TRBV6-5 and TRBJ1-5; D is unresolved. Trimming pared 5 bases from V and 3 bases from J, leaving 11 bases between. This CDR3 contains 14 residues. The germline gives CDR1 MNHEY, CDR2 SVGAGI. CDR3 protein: CASSTSLDNQPQHF. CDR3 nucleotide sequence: TGTGCCAGCAGTACCTCCTTAGACAATCAGCCCCAGCATTTT.

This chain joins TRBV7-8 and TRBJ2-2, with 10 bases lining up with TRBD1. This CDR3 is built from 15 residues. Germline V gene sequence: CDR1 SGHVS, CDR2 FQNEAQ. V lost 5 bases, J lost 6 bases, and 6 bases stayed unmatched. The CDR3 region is CASSPRTGGPGELFF. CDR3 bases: TGTGCCAGCAGCCCCCGGACAGGGGGTCCCGGGGAGCTGTTTTTT.

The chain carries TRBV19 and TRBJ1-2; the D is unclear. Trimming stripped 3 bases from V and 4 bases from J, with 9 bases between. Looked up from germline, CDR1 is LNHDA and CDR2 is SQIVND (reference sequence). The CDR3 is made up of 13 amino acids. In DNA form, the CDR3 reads TGTGCCAGTAGTATTCCCGGGAGCTATGGCTACACCTTC. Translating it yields CASSIPGSYGYTF.

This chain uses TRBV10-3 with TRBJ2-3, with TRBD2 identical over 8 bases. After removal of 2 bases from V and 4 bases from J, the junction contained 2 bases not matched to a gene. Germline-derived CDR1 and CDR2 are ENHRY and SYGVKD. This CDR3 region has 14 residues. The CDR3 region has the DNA TGTGCCATCAGTGAGGGACTAGCTTCAGATACGCAGTATTTT. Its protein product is CAISEGLASDTQYF.

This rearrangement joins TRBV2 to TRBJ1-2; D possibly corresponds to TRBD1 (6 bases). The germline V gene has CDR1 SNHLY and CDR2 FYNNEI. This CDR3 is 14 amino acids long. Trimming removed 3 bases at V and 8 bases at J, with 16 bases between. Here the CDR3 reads CASSDPGDISGYTF. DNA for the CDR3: TGTGCCAGCAGTGACCCAGGGGACATCTCGGGCTACACCTTC. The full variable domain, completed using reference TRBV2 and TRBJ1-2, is EPEVTQTPSHQVTQMGQEVILRCVPISNHLYFYWYRQILGQKVEFLVSFYNNEISEKSEIFDDQFSVERPDGSNFTLKIRSTKLEDSAMYFCASSDPGDISGYTFGSGTRLTVV.

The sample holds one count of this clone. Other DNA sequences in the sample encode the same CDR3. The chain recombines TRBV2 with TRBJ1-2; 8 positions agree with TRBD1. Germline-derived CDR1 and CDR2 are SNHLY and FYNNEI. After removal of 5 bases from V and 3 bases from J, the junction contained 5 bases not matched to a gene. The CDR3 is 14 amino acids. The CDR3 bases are TGTGCCAGCAGTCGTCAGGGGGCGGACTATGGCTACACCTTC. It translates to CASSRQGADYGYTF.

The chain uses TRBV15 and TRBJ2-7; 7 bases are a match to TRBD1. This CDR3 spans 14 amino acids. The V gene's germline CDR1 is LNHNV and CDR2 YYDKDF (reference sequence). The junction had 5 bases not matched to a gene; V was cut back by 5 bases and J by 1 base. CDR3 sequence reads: CATSALQGSYEQYF. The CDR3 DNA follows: TGTGCCACCAGCGCTTTACAGGGGTCCTACGAGCAGTACTTC.

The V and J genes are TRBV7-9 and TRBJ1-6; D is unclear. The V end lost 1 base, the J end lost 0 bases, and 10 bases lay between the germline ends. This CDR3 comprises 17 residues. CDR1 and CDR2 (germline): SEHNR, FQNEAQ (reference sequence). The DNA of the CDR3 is TGTGCCAGCAGCTTAGTGGCGGAGAGCTCCTATAATTCACCCCTCCACTTT. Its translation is CASSLVAESSYNSPLHF.

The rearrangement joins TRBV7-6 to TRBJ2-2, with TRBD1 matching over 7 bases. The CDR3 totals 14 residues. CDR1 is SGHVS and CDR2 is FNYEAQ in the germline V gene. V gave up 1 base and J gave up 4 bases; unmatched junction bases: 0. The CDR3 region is CASSLEGATGELFF. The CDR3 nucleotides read TGTGCCAGCAGCTTAGAGGGGGCCACCGGGGAGCTGTTTTTT.

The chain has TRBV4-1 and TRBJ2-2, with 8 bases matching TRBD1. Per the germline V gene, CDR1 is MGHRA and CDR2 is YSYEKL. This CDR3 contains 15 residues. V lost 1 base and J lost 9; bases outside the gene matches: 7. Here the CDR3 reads CASSQAWTGIWELFF. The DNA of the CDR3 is TGCGCCAGCAGCCAAGCGTGGACAGGGATCTGGGAGCTGTTTTTT.

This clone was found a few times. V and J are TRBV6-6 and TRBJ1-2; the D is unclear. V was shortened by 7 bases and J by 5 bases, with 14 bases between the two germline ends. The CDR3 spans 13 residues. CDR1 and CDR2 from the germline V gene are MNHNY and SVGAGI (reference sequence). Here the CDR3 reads CASMLGSSYGYTF. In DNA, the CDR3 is TGTGCCAGCATGCTCGGGTCCTCATATGGCTACACCTTC.

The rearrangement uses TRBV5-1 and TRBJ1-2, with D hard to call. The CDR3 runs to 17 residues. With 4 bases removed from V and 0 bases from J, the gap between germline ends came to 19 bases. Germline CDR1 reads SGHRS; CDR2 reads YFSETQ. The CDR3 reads CASSPRSPVEANYGYTF. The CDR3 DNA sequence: TGCGCCAGCAGCCCCCGGTCACCCGTGGAGGCTAACTATGGCTACACCTTC.

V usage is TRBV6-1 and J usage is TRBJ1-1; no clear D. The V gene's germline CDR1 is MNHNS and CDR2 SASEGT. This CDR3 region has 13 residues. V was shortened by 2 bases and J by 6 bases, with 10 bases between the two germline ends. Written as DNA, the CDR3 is TGTGCCAGCAGTGAAACCGCGACTGCTGAAGCTTTCTTT. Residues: CASSETATAEAFF.

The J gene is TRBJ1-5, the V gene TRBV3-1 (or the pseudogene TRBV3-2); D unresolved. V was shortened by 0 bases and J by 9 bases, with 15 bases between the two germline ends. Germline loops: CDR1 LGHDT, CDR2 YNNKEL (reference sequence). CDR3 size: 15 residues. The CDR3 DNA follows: TGTGCCAGCAGCCAAGAGGCAGGAACCGTGCGGCCCCAGCATTTT. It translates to CASSQEAGTVRPQHF.

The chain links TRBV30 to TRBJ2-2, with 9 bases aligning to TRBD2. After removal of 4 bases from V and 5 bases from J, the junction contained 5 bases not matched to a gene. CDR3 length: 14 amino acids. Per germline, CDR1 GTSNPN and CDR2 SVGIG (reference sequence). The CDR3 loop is CAWTPGLATGELFF. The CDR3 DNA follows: TGTGCCTGGACTCCTGGACTAGCGACCGGGGAGCTGTTTTTT.

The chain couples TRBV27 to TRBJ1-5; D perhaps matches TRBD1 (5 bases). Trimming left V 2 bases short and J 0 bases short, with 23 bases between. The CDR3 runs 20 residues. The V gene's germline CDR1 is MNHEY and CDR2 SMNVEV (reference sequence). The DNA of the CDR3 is TGTGCCAGCAGTTTAAAGGGCCTGGGGCAGGGCTTTCGTAGCAATCAGCCCCAGCATTTT. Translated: CASSLKGLGQGFRSNQPQHF.

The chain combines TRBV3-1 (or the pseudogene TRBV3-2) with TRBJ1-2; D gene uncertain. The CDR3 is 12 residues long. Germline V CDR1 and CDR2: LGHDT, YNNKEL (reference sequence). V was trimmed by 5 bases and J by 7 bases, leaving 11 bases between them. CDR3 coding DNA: TGTGCCAGCAGCAAAACGAAGAGTGGCTACACCTTC. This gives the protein CASSKTKSGYTF.

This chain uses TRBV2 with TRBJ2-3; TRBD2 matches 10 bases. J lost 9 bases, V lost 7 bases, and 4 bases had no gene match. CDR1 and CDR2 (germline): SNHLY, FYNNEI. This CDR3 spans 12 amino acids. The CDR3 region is CASTSGGGTQYF. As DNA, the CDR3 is TGTGCCAGCACTAGCGGGGGAGGGACGCAGTATTTT.

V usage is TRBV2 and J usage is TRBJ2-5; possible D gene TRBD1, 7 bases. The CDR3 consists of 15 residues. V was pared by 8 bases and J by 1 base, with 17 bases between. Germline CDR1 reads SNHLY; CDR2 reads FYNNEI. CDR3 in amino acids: CASRRGTAIQETQYF. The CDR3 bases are TGTGCCAGCCGACGCGGGACAGCCATCCAAGAGACCCAGTACTTC.

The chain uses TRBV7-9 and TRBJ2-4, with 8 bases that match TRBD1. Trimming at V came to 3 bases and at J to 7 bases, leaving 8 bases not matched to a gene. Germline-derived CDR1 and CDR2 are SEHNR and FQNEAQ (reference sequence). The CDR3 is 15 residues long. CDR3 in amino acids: CASSFGQGQGNIQYF. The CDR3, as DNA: TGTGCCAGCAGCTTCGGACAGGGCCAAGGGAACATTCAGTACTTC.

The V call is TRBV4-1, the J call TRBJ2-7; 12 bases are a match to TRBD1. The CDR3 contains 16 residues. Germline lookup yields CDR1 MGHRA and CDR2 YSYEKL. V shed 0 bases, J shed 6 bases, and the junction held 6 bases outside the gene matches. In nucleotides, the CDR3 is TGCGCCAGCAGCCAAGACTCCGGGACAGGGGGCTCCGAGCAGTACTTC. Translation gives CASSQDSGTGGSEQYF.

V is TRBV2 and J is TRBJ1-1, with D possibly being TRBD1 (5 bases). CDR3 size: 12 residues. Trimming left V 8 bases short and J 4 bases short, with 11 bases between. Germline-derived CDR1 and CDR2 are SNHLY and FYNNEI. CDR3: CASPTEPTEAFF. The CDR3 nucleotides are TGTGCCAGCCCGACAGAACCCACTGAAGCTTTCTTT.

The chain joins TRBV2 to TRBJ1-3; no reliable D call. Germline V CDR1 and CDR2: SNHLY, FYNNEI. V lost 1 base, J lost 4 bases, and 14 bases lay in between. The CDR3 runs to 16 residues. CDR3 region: CASSEGRVANGNTIYF. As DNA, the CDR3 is TGTGCCAGCAGTGAAGGGCGGGTCGCGAACGGAAACACCATATATTTT. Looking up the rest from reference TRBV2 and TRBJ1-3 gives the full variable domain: EPEVTQTPSHQVTQMGQEVILRCVPISNHLYFYWYRQILGQKVEFLVSFYNNEISEKSEIFDDQFSVERPDGSNFTLKIRSTKLEDSAMYFCASSEGRVANGNTIYFGEGSWLTVV.

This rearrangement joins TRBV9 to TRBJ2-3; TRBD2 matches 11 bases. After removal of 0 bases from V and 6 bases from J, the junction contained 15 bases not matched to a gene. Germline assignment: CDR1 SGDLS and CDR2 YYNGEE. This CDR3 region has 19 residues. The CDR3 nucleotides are TGTGCCAGCAGCGTAGGCTTAGCGGGGGGGCTAAATTATCGGGATACGCAGTATTTT. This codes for CASSVGLAGGLNYRDTQYF.

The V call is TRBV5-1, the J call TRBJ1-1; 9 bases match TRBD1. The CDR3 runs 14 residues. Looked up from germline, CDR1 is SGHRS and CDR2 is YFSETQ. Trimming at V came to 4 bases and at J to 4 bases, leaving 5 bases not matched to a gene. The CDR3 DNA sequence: TGCGCCAGCAGCATGGACAGGGGAGGCACTGAAGCTTTCTTT. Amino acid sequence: CASSMDRGGTEAFF.